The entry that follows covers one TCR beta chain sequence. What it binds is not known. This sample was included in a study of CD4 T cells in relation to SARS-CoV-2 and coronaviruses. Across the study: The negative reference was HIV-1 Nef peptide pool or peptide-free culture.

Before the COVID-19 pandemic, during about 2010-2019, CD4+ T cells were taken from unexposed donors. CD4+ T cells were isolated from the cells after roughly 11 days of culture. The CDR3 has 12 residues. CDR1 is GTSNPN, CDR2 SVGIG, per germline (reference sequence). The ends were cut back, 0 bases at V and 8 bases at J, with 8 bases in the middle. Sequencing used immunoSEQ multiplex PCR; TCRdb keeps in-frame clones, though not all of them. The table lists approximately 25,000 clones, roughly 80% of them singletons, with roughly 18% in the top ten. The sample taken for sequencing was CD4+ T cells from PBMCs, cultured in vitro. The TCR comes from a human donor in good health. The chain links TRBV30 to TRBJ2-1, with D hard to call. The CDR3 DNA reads TGTGCCTGGAGTGTACCAGGTGATGAGCAGTTCTTC. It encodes CAWSVPGDEQFF.